This is a list of T cell receptor beta chains from one sample in a study of post-analysis software for immune sequencing data. TCRdb re-called the PCR reads through MiXCR, storing one row per CDR3 protein. This table holds roughly 200,000 distinct CDR3 sequences, around 30% found once. The sequencing input was blood. These receptors were collected from a girl between 2 and 17 years old with multiple sclerosis. Each CDR3 is given with its conserved first and last residue. A D gene is named only where the DNA matches it firmly. Part of the rows lack a size; the others show once, few, many or a class for expanded clones.

>.|TRBJ1-1|TRBV4-2|.
CASSQEGQGSVYTEAFF
TGTGCCAGCAGCCAAGAGGGGCAGGGGAGCGTGTACACTGAAGCTTTCTTT
>TRBD2|TRBJ2-1|TRBV20-1|.
CGARDLGTGGPSYSEQFF
TGCGGTGCTAGAGATCTCGGGACGGGGGGTCCGTCCTACAGTGAGCAGTTCTTC
>.|TRBJ2-2|TRBV7-9|once
CASSFSQGNTGELFF
TGTGCCAGCAGCTTTTCACAGGGGAACACCGGGGAGCTGTTTTTT
>.|TRBJ2-3|TRBV20-1|many
CSARGAEGTDTQYF
TGCAGTGCTAGAGGGGCGGAGGGCACCGATACGCAGTATTTT
>.|TRBJ1-2|TRBV20-1|many
CSASGQPTNYGYTF
TGCAGTGCTAGCGGACAGCCGACTAACTATGGCTACACCTTC
>TRBD1|TRBJ1-2|TRBV15|many
CATSRAPGQGLGYGYTF
TGTGCCACCAGCAGAGCCCCGGGACAGGGTTTGGGCTATGGCTACACCTTC
>.|TRBJ1-1|TRBV12-3/TRBV12-4|few
CASSFGKVDVTEAFF
TGTGCCAGCAGTTTCGGCAAGGTCGATGTCACTGAAGCTTTCTTT
>.|TRBJ2-1|TRBV20-1|.
CSAGDASSLNSYNEQFF
TGCAGTGCTGGAGATGCGTCTAGCCTGAACTCCTACAATGAGCAGTTCTTC
>TRBD2|TRBJ2-5|TRBV5-1|few
CASSKTSGRAKETQYF
TGCGCCAGCAGCAAGACTAGCGGGAGAGCGAAAGAGACCCAGTACTTC
>TRBD1|TRBJ1-2|TRBV24-1|many
CATSEGQGYGYTF
TGTGCCACCAGTGAGGGACAGGGATATGGCTACACCTTC
>TRBD2|TRBJ2-7|TRBV5-1|.
CASSFGGGPPYNEQYF
TGCGCCAGCAGCTTCGGGGGAGGGCCCCCCTACAATGAGCAGTACTTC
>TRBD1|TRBJ1-1|TRBV9|.
CASSVVGRGGYTEAFF
TGTGCCAGCAGCGTAGTGGGGAGAGGGGGCTACACTGAAGCTTTCTTT
>TRBD1|TRBJ1-1|TRBV5-1|.
CASSPFPGQSNTEAFF
TGCGCCAGCAGCCCCTTTCCGGGACAGTCGAACACTGAAGCTTTCTTT
>.|TRBJ1-1|TRBV3-1|few
CASSLFSRDPEAFF
TGTGCCAGCAGCTTATTTAGCAGGGACCCTGAAGCTTTCTTT
>.|TRBJ1-1|TRBV5-1|.
CASSFKTDTEAFF
TGCGCCAGCAGCTTTAAAACGGACACTGAAGCTTTCTTT
>.|TRBJ1-2|TRBV4-1|.
CASSQEPRKHDGYTF
TGCGCCAGCAGCCAAGAACCAAGGAAACATGACGGCTACACCTTC
>TRBD2|TRBJ2-1|TRBV7-9|.
CASSLLAGGSYNEQFF
TGTGCCAGCAGCTTACTAGCGGGGGGCTCCTACAATGAGCAGTTCTTC
>.|TRBJ2-3|TRBV11-1|few
CASSAPGPDTQYF
TGTGCCAGCAGCGCTCCGGGGCCCGATACGCAGTATTTT
>.|TRBJ2-7|TRBV5-1|.
CASSSTDGSYNEQYF
TGCGCCAGCAGCTCGACAGATGGCTCCTACAATGAGCAGTACTTC
>TRBD1|TRBJ1-5|TRBV28|many
CASIDRGSNQPQHF
TGTGCCAGCATAGACAGGGGGAGTAATCAGCCCCAGCATTTT
>TRBD1|TRBJ1-1|TRBV6-2/TRBV6-3|.
CACTRIGGQNTEAFF
TGTGCCTGCACCCGAATAGGGGGCCAGAACACTGAAGCTTTCTTT
>TRBD2|TRBJ2-5|TRBV28|many
CASSPGLAGGQETQYF
TGTGCCAGCAGTCCCGGACTAGCGGGAGGACAAGAGACCCAGTACTTC
>.|TRBJ1-5|TRBV6-1|.
CASSAKGGSSNQPQHF
TGTGCCAGCAGTGCCAAAGGGGGAAGTAGCAATCAGCCCCAGCATTTT